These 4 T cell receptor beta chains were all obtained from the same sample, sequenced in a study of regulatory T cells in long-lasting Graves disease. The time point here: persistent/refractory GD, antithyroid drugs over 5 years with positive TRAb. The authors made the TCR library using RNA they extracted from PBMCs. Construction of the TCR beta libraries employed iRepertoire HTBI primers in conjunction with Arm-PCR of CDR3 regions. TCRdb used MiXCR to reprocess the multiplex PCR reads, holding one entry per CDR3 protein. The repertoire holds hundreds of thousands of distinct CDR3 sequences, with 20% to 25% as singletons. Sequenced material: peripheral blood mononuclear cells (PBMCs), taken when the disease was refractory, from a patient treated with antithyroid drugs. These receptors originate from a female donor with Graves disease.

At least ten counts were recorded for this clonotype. This chain's CDR3 is CASRAGQATGELFF. In nucleotides, the CDR3 is TGTGCCAGCAGAGCGGGACAGGCCACCGGGGAGCTGTTTTTT. The V call is TRBV6-1, the J call TRBJ2-2, with a tentative D call TRBD1 (8 bases). This CDR3 has 14 amino acids. Trimming took 6 bases from V and 4 from J, leaving 12 bases between them. Germline assignment: CDR1 MNHNS and CDR2 SASEGT.

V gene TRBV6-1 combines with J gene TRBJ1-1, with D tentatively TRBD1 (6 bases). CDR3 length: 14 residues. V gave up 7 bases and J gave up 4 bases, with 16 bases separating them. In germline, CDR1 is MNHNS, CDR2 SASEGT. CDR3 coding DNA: TGTGCCAGCAAGATGACGGGGGGCAGCACTGAAGCTTTCTTT. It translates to CASKMTGGSTEAFF.

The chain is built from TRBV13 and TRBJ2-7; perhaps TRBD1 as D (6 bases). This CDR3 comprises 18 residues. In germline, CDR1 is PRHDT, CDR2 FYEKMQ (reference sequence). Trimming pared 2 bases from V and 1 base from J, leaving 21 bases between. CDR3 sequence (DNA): TGTGCCAGCAGCTTACACCGGGACAAGGCCCCCCGATCCTACGAGCAGTACTTC. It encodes CASSLHRDKAPRSYEQYF.

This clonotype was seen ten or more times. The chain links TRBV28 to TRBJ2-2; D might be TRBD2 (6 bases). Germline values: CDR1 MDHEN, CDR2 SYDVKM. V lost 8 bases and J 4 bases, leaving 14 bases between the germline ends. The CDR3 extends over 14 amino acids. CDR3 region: CASQEGRATGELFF. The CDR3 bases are TGTGCCAGCCAGGAGGGCAGGGCCACCGGGGAGCTGTTTTTT.